This is a list of T cell receptor beta chains from one sample in a study of CD8 T cells in Susac syndrome. Each CDR3 protein is one row after TCRdb ran MiXCR on the immunoSEQ multiplex PCR reads. The repertoire holds some 150,000 distinct CDR3 sequences, with approximately 95% as singletons. The sequencing sample was made of CD4+ T cells from PBMCs. The origin of the receptors is a human donor in good health. CDR3s include the opening cysteine and the closing phenylalanine or tryptophan. The order of the fields is J gene, D gene, CDR3 length, V gene, clone size, CDR3 DNA, CDR3 protein. D genes are given only for firm matches. Only part of the rows carry a size: once, few, many, or a class if the clone is expanded.

TRBJ2-7	-	15	TRBV6-5	-	TGTGCCAGCAGTCCCGGGGTAGCGGCCTCCTACGAGCAGTACTTC	CASSPGVAASYEQYF
TRBJ2-7	TRBD2	15	TRBV3-1	once	TGTGCCAGCAGCCCTGGGACTAGCGGGACGCTGGGGCAGTACTTC	CASSPGTSGTLGQYF
TRBJ2-7	TRBD1	17	TRBV12-3/TRBV12-4	-	TGTGCCAGCAGTTTGGGACAGGGACGGCGGGGACCCTACGAGCAGTACTTC	CASSLGQGRRGPYEQYF
TRBJ2-2	-	14	TRBV12-3/TRBV12-4	-	TGTGCCAGCAGTCGGACGGGGCCCACCGGGGAGCTGTTTTTT	CASSRTGPTGELFF
TRBJ2-2	TRBD2	13	TRBV3-1	-	TGTGCCAGCAGCCCCCGGGAGGCCGGGGAGCTGTTTTTT	CASSPREAGELFF
TRBJ1-5	TRBD1	15	TRBV12-3/TRBV12-4	-	TGTGCCAGCAGAGCGACCGGGACAGACAATCAGCCCCAGCATTTT	CASRATGTDNQPQHF
TRBJ1-3	TRBD1	14	TRBV20-1	-	TGCAGTGCTAGAGCAGGGGGCCTAGGAAACACCATATATTTT	CSARAGGLGNTIYF
TRBJ2-1	TRBD2	15	TRBV2	-	TGTGCCAGCAGTTCCCTAGCGGGAGGGCGGGATGAGCAGTTCTTC	CASSSLAGGRDEQFF
TRBJ2-7	TRBD1	14	TRBV20-1	-	TGCAGTGCTGACTCGACAGGGAGATCCTACGAGCAGTACTTC	CSADSTGRSYEQYF
TRBJ2-1	-	17	TRBV5-1	-	TGCGCCAGCAGCGACACCCGGGCCACGAGCTCCTACAATGAGCAGTTCTTC	CASSDTRATSSYNEQFF
TRBJ2-3	TRBD2	12	TRBV29-1	-	TGCAGCGTTGTAGCGGGAGTGGATACGCAGTATTTT	CSVVAGVDTQYF
TRBJ2-2	TRBD1	17	TRBV5-1	-	TGCGCCAGCAGCTTGGGAAGGGGACAGGGAGAGACCGGGGAGCTGTTTTTT	CASSLGRGQGETGELFF
TRBJ2-7	-	13	TRBV18	-	TGTGCCAGCTCACCATACTCAGGGGACGAGCAGTACTTC	CASSPYSGDEQYF
TRBJ2-7	TRBD2	16	TRBV12-3/TRBV12-4	once	TGTGCCAGCAGTACGACGACTAGCCCGACTTCTCGCGAGCAGTACTTC	CASSTTTSPTSREQYF
TRBJ2-7	TRBD2	12	TRBV25-1	-	TGTGCCAGCGGCGGGAGTGCGGGCGAGCAGTACTTC	CASGGSAGEQYF
TRBJ1-3	TRBD1	18	TRBV12-3/TRBV12-4	-	TGTGCCAGCAGTTCCCGGACAGGGGGCTGGCGCTCTGGAAACACCATATATTTT	CASSSRTGGWRSGNTIYF
TRBJ1-1	-	13	TRBV6-1	-	TGTGCCAGCAGCCAGACACGGGAGAGATCGGCTTTCTTT	CASSQTRERSAFF
TRBJ2-1	TRBD2	14	TRBV20-1	-	TGCAGTGCTAGGATAGCGGGATCCTACAATGAGCAGTTCTTC	CSARIAGSYNEQFF
TRBJ2-3	TRBD2	16	TRBV30	-	TGTGCCTGGAGTGTACTCGGGAGCGGGAGAGCAGATACGCAGTATTTT	CAWSVLGSGRADTQYF
TRBJ2-7	TRBD2	18	TRBV30	-	TGTGCCTGGAACGGTCCCGGGACTAGCGGGAGGGCGGCCTACGAGCAGTACTTC	CAWNGPGTSGRAAYEQYF
TRBJ2-5	-	15	TRBV9	-	TGTGCCAGCAGCGTAGAAACAGGACCCCAAGAGACCCAGTACTTC	CASSVETGPQETQYF
TRBJ1-2	TRBD1	16	TRBV29-1	once	TGCAGCGCTCTCCGGGACAGGGGGAAAAATAACTATGGCTACACCTTC	CSALRDRGKNNYGYTF
TRBJ2-7	-	15	TRBV4-1	-	TGCGCCAGCAGCCAAGCGGACCTAAGCTCCTACGAGCAGTACTTC	CASSQADLSSYEQYF
TRBJ2-7	TRBD1	15	TRBV19	-	TGTGCCAGTAGTGCCAACAGGGGACCCTCCTACGAGCAGTACTTC	CASSANRGPSYEQYF
TRBJ1-4	TRBD1	15	TRBV7-2	-	TGTGCCAGCAGCCTAGGACAGGCAACTAATGAAAAACTGTTTTTT	CASSLGQATNEKLFF
TRBJ1-5	-	16	TRBV15	-	TGTGCCACCAGCAGAGATCCCCTCCCGGCCCATCAGCCCCAGCATTTT	CATSRDPLPAHQPQHF
TRBJ2-5	TRBD2	14	TRBV7-3	-	TGTGCCAGCAGCTTAAGCAGCGGGGAAGAGACCCAGTACTTC	CASSLSSGEETQYF
TRBJ2-7	-	14	TRBV18	-	TGTGCCAGCTCACCAAGGGGACTTCGCTACGAGCAGTACTTC	CASSPRGLRYEQYF
TRBJ2-2	TRBD2	14	TRBV6-2/TRBV6-3	-	TGTGCCAGCGTTCCGGGACTAAACACCGGGGAGCTGTTTTTT	CASVPGLNTGELFF
TRBJ2-7	-	14	TRBV12-3/TRBV12-4	-	TGTGCCAGCAGTTTAGGGCTGGGGTCCTACGAGCAGTACTTC	CASSLGLGSYEQYF
TRBJ2-3	-	15	TRBV11-2	-	TGTGCCAGCACCCTGCTGCGGCAGGGACTAGATACGCAGTATTTT	CASTLLRQGLDTQYF
TRBJ2-2	-	14	TRBV6-1	-	TGTGCCACAGTAGCGTACGCGAACACCGGGGAGCTGTTTTTT	CATVAYANTGELFF
TRBJ1-2	-	13	TRBV19	once	TGTGCCAGTACCCAAGGGCGATGGGATGGCTACACCTTC	CASTQGRWDGYTF
TRBJ2-5	TRBD1	17	TRBV5-1	-	TGCGCCAGCAGCTTGGGGGTAACAGGGGGCGGCGGAGAGACCCAGTACTTC	CASSLGVTGGGGETQYF
TRBJ1-5	-	15	TRBV2	-	TGTGCCAGCAGTGAACAGGGGTTTAGCAATCAGCCCCAGCATTTT	CASSEQGFSNQPQHF
TRBJ1-5	-	14	TRBV10-3	once	TGTGCCATCAGTATAGACTATAGCAATCAGCCCCAGCATTTT	CAISIDYSNQPQHF
TRBJ2-1	TRBD2	15	TRBV6-1	-	TGTGCCAGCGGGGCCCTAGCGGGAGTCAACAATGAGCAGTTCTTC	CASGALAGVNNEQFF
TRBJ2-7	-	14	TRBV28	-	TGTGCCAGCCGAGAGGAGGGGTCCAACGGGAAGCAGTACTTC	CASREEGSNGKQYF
TRBJ2-3	TRBD2	14	TRBV4-1	-	TGCGCCAGCAGCCACCAGACTAGCCGGAGTACGCAGTATTTT	CASSHQTSRSTQYF
TRBJ1-4	-	15	TRBV20-1	-	TGCAGTGCTCGTCCCGGGGTCAGGGGTTGGGAAAAACTGTTTTTT	CSARPGVRGWEKLFF
TRBJ2-3	-	13	TRBV28	-	TGTGCCAGCAGGATCGGGAACACAGATACGCAGTATTTT	CASRIGNTDTQYF
TRBJ1-3	-	16	TRBV15	-	TGTGCCACCAGCAGAGATCCGCTGACAGCGGGAAACACCATATATTTT	CATSRDPLTAGNTIYF